The 4 T cell receptor beta chains reported below all come from one sample, sequenced in a study of shared clonotypes between healthy human individuals. Assay used: immunoSEQ multiplex PCR; TCRdb lists only in-frame clones, some missing. The repertoire consists of roughly 2.5 million clones, with approximately 90% occurring once and the leading ten covering roughly 0.15%. Sequenced input: naive CD4+ T cells sorted from blood. The subset denotes: CD45RA+ positively selected. These receptors were taken from a man between 18 and 29 years old in good health.

This sequence joins TRBV4-1 and TRBJ1-1; D is ambiguous. Trimming cost V 3 bases and J 10 bases, with 9 bases left between them. From germline, CDR1 is MGHRA and CDR2 YSYEKL. CDR3 length: 11 amino acids. The CDR3 nucleotides read TGCGCCAGCAGCCAGGCCCGGGTAGCTTTCTTT. Translating it yields CASSQARVAFF.

The V gene is TRBV4-1, the J gene TRBJ2-5; maybe TRBD2 (5 bases). The germline V gene has CDR1 MGHRA and CDR2 YSYEKL. This CDR3 region has 15 residues. V was trimmed by 2 bases and J by 5 bases, leaving 15 bases between them. CDR3 DNA: TGCGCCAGCAGCCAATCATCGGGGTTCGAGGAGACCCAGTACTTC. Translation: CASSQSSGFEETQYF.

The genes are TRBV11-2 and TRBJ2-1; D is undetermined. V was shortened by 6 bases and J by 5 bases, with 8 bases between the two germline ends. There are 12 residues in the CDR3. The germline V gene has CDR1 SGHAT and CDR2 FQNNGV. CDR3 region: CASRTPNNEQFF. DNA for the CDR3: TGTGCCAGCAGGACACCGAACAATGAGCAGTTCTTC.

CDR3 amino acids: CASSLGVGVLYF. Written as DNA, the CDR3 is TGTGCCAGCAGCTTAGGAGTTGGGGTGCTTTACTTC. V gene TRBV5-6 combines with J gene TRBJ2-7; D is unresolved. The CDR3 is made up of 12 amino acids. Germline values: CDR1 SGHDT, CDR2 YYEEEE. V lost 2 bases and J 13 bases, leaving 16 bases between the germline ends.